The next 8 T cell receptor beta chains were all read from a single sample in a study of shared clonotypes between healthy human individuals. Repertoires were generated with immunoSEQ multiplex PCR, while TCRdb's copy carries only in-frame clones and drops some. The sample holds some 1.1 million clones; about 80% are singletons and the top ten take almost 0.9%. Sequences were obtained from memory CD4+ T cells from PBMCs. As to subset: CD45RA-negative fraction. Every receptor here comes from a man between 18 and 29 years old in good health. Some clones in this sample may be carry-over from other donors' samples.

V and J are TRBV29-1 and TRBJ2-1; D may correspond to TRBD1 or TRBD2 (6 bases each). CDR3 length equals 14 residues. Germline V lookup: CDR1 SQVTM, CDR2 ANQGSEA. V was clipped by 5 bases and J by 8 bases, with 19 bases between them. The CDR3 region is CSVRGTSSEDEQFF. CDR3 coding DNA: TGCAGCGTTCGGGGGACATCAAGCGAAGATGAGCAGTTCTTC.

The chain employs TRBV5-6 and TRBJ2-1; 8 nucleotides agree with TRBD2. The junction had 8 bases not matched to a gene; V was cut back by 6 bases and J by 6 bases. This CDR3 is 14 amino acids long. Germline CDR1 SGHDT, CDR2 YYEEEE. CDR3 in DNA: TGTGCCAGCACCCGGCGGGGGGTACGCAATGAGCAGTTCTTC. It is translated as CASTRRGVRNEQFF.

This clone has only a few counts. This could be a read error, since a much larger clone is one nucleotide away. The V gene is TRBV7-6, the J gene TRBJ1-1, with D hard to call. Trimming removed 2 bases at V and 1 base at J, with 5 bases between. Germline CDR1 reads SGHVS; CDR2 reads FNYEAQ. The CDR3 runs to 13 residues. The chain's CDR3 is CASSLRENTEAFF. The CDR3 DNA follows: TGTGCCAGCAGCTTAAGGGAGAACACTGAAGCTTTCTTT.

The chain carries TRBV18 and TRBJ2-2; D might be TRBD2 (5 bases). Per the germline V gene, CDR1 is KGHSH and CDR2 is LQKENI. This CDR3 has 13 residues. The V and J ends lost 3 bases and 9 bases respectively, with 11 bases between them. Here the CDR3 reads CASSPEGARELFF. CDR3 in DNA: TGTGCCAGCTCACCCGAGGGTGCCCGGGAGCTGTTTTTT.

The rearrangement joins TRBV2 to TRBJ2-3; 7 nucleotides align to TRBD1. Germline trimming cut 6 bases from V and 0 bases from J; bases unmatched to any gene: 0. This CDR3 comprises 13 residues. Germline values: CDR1 SNHLY, CDR2 FYNNEI. CDR3 in DNA: TGTGCCAGCAGGGGACAGAGCACAGATACGCAGTATTTT. It encodes CASRGQSTDTQYF.

Remarks on this clone: Other DNA sequences in this sample translate to the same CDR3. The chain has TRBV5-1 and TRBJ1-1; no definite D call. CDR1 and CDR2 from the germline V gene are SGHRS and YFSETQ. CDR3 size: 13 residues. V was clipped by 5 bases and J by 1 base, with 9 bases between them. The CDR3 DNA sequence: TGCGCCAGCAGTTCGGACCCGAACACTGAAGCTTTCTTT. This codes for CASSSDPNTEAFF.

This clone was recorded only once. The V call is TRBV27, the J call TRBJ2-1; D is unresolved. Germline lookup yields CDR1 MNHEY and CDR2 SMNVEV (reference sequence). V lost 1 base and J 6 bases, leaving 13 bases between the germline ends. The CDR3 consists of 15 residues. CDR3 loop: CASSLLSRSLNEQFF. CDR3 nucleotides: TGTGCCAGCAGTTTATTAAGCAGGTCCCTCAATGAGCAGTTCTTC.

J is TRBJ1-1 and V is TRBV4-3; the D is unclear. The ends were cut back, 1 base at V and 6 bases at J, with 12 bases in the middle. Germline CDR1 and CDR2: LGHNA and YSLEER. This CDR3 comprises 14 residues. CDR3 bases: TGCGCCAGCAGCCAAGGGGTTACGGGAGCTGAAGCTTTCTTT. It is translated as CASSQGVTGAEAFF.